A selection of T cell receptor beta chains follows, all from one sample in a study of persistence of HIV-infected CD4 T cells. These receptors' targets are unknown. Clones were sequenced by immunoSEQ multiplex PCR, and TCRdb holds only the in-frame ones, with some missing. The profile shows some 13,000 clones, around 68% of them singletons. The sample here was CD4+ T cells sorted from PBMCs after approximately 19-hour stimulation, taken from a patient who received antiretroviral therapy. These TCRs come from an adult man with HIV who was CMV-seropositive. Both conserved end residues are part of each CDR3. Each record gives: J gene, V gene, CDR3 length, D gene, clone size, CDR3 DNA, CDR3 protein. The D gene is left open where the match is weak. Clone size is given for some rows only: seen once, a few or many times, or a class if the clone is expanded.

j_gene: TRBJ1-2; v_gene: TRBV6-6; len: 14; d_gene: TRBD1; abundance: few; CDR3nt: TGTGCCAGCAGTTACTCCCAGGGGGCGGGCGGCTACACCTTC; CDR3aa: CASSYSQGAGGYTF
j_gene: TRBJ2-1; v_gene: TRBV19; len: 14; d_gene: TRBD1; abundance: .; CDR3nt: TGTGCCAGTAGGGACAGGGGACTTTACAATGAGCAGTTCTTC; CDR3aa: CASRDRGLYNEQFF
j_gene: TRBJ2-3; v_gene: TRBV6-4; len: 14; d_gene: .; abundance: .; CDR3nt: TGTGCCAGCAGTGTAGGCCCTAGGTCAGATACGCAGTATTTT; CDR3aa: CASSVGPRSDTQYF
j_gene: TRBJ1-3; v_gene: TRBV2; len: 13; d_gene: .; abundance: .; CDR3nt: TGTGCCCGCGGTAGGGTCTCTGGAAACACCATATATTTT; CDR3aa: CARGRVSGNTIYF
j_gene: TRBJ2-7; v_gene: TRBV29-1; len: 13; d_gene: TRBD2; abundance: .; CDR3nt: TGCAGCGTTGGACGGGGGGGTGGCTCCGAGCAGTACTTC; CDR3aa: CSVGRGGGSEQYF
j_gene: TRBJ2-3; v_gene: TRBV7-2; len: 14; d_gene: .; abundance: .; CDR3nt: TGTGCCAGCAGCCTAATGGGTAACATAGATACGCAGTATTTT; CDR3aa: CASSLMGNIDTQYF
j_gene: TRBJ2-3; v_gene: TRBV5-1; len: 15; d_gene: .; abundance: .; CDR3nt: TGCGCCAGCAGCTTGCAGACCGGCAATACAGATACGCAGTATTTT; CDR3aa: CASSLQTGNTDTQYF
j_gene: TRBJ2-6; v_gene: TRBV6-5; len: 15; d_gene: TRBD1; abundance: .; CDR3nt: TGTGCCAGCAGTTCACAGGGGACTGGGGCCAACGTCCTGACTTTC; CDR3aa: CASSSQGTGANVLTF
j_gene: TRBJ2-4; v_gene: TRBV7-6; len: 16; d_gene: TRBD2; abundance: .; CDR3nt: TGTGCCAGCAGCTTAATGGCTAGCGGGGGGGAAAACATTCAGTACTTC; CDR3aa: CASSLMASGGENIQYF
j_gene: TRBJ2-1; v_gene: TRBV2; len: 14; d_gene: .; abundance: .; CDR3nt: TGTGCCAGCAGAGTGGTAGGCGCAAGAATTGAGCAGTTCTTC; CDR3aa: CASRVVGARIEQFF
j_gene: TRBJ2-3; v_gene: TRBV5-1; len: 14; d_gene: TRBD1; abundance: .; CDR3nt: TGCGCCAGCAGCCGGGACAGGGGTGCAGATACGCAGTATTTT; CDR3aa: CASSRDRGADTQYF
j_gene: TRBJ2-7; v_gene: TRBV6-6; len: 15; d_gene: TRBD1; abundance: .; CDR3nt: TGTGCCAGCAGCCCGGGACAGGGTTACTCCTACGAGCAGTACTTC; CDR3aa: CASSPGQGYSYEQYF
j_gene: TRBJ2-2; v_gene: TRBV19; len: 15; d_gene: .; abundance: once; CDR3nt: TGTGCCAGTAGTATAGATGGGGTTGCGGCCGGGGAGCTGTTTTTT; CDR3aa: CASSIDGVAAGELFF
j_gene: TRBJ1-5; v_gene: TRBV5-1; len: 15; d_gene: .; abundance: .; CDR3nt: TGCGCCAGCAGCTTGGAGGGGATTTTGAATCAGCCCCAGCATTTT; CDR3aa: CASSLEGILNQPQHF
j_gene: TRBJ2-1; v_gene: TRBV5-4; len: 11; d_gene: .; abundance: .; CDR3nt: TGTGCCAGCAGCTTGGAAGAGGAGCAGTTCTTC; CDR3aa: CASSLEEEQFF
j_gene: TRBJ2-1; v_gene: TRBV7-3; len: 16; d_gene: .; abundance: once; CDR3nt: TGTGCCAGCAGCCCTCGAAGGGGGGAATCCTACAATGAGCAGTTCTTC; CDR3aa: CASSPRRGESYNEQFF
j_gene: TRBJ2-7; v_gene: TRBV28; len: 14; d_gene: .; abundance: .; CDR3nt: TGTGCCAGCATTACAGGGAGGGCCTCCTACGAGCAGTACTTC; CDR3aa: CASITGRASYEQYF
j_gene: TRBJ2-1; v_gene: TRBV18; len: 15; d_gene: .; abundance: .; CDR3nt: TGTGCCAGCTCACCTCTACAGTGGGCCCACAATGAGCAGTTCTTC; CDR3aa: CASSPLQWAHNEQFF
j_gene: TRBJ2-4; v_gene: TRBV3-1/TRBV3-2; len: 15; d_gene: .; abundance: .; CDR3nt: TGTGCCAGCTCCCTCGGGCAAGTAGCCAAAAACATTCAGTACTTC; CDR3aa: CASSLGQVAKNIQYF
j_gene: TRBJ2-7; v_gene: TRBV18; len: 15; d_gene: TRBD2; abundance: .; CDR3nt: TGTGCCAGCTCGCCTACTACTAGCGGGGGGGACGAGCAGTACTTC; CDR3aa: CASSPTTSGGDEQYF
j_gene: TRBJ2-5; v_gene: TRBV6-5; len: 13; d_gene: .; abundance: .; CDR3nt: TGTGCCAGCAGCTCGGGCCCAATAGAGACCCAGTACTTC; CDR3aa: CASSSGPIETQYF
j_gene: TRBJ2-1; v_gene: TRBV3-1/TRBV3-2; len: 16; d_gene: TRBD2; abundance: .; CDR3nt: TGTGCCAGCAGCCAAGGAACAGGCGGGGGGGCCCGCGAGCAGTTCTTC; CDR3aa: CASSQGTGGGAREQFF
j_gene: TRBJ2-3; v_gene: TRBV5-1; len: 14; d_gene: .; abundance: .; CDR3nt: TGCGCCAGCAGCTTGGTGACAACCACAGATACGCAGTATTTT; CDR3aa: CASSLVTTTDTQYF
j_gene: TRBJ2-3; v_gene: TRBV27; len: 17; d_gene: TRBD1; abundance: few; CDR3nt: TGTGCCAGCACCTACGGGTGGGGCAGGGGGCCCACAGATACGCAGTATTTT; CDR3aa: CASTYGWGRGPTDTQYF
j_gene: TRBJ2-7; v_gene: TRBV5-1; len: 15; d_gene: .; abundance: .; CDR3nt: TGCGCCAGCAGCTTGGATGGGGGGAGCTCCTACGAGCAGTACTTC; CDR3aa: CASSLDGGSSYEQYF
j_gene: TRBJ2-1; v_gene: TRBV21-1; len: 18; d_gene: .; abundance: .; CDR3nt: TGTGCCAGCAGCAAAGCGCCCCCGGTAGGGACTACCTACAATGAGCAGTTCTTC; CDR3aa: CASSKAPPVGTTYNEQFF
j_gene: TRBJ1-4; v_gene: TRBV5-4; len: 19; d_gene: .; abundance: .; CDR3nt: TGTGCCAGCAGCCGAGGGCACGTCACCCGTGGATCGACTAATGAAAAACTGTTTTTT; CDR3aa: CASSRGHVTRGSTNEKLFF